This TCR beta chain was recovered during a study of blood T cell repertoires in COVID-19. Across the whole study: Some COVID-19 samples were acute and others convalescent; all came from the United States, Italy and Spain. PBMCs, B-cell-depleted T cells, or T cells provided the cDNA or gDNA that made up the material.

Per the study methods: Nucleated cell number was recorded as an estimate derived from reference gene primer amplification. Clones were sequenced by immunoSEQ multiplex PCR, and TCRdb holds only the in-frame ones, with some missing. From that table come the V and J calls and clone size; the DNA was used to work out D and trimming. The top ten hold 5.7% of the sample, which has 65,000 to 85,000 clones, about 73% seen once. Trimming pared 0 bases from V and 2 bases from J, leaving 10 bases between. Germline CDR1 GTSNPN, CDR2 SVGIG (reference sequence). The CDR3 extends over 15 amino acids. V gene TRBV30 combines with J gene TRBJ1-4, with D perhaps matching TRBD1 (5 bases). Sequenced input: peripheral blood. This TCR was recovered from a man between 45 and 60 years old with active or convalescent COVID-19. The CDR3 loop reads CAWSVTGGTNEKLFF. The CDR3 region has the DNA TGTGCCTGGAGTGTAACCGGGGGGACTAATGAAAAACTGTTTTTT. The full variable domain, its missing parts supplied by reference TRBV30 and TRBJ1-4, is SQTIHQWPATLVQPVGSPLSLECTVEGTSNPNLYWYRQAAGRGLQLLFYSVGIGQISSEVPQNLSASRPQDRQFILSSKKLLLSDSGFYLCAWSVTGGTNEKLFFGSGTQLSVL.